This TCR beta chain appears in the sequencing data of a study of PD-1 blockade in mismatch repair-deficient tumors. Study background: Patients had approximately 11 mismatch repair-deficient cancer types and were previously treated and progressing.

The CDR3 runs 14 residues. Trimming took 1 base from V and 2 from J, leaving 8 bases between them. Germline V lookup: CDR1 SGHAT, CDR2 FQNNGV. Clones were read by immunoSEQ multiplex PCR, and TCRdb kept only the in-frame ones, dropping some. The table has 20,000 to 25,000 clones, 70% to 90% seen once; the top ten hold approximately 17%. This clonotype was sampled from an adult with mismatch repair-deficient cancer. The chain employs TRBV11-2 and TRBJ2-5; D ambiguous. The specimen comprised peripheral blood, sampled 2 weeks after starting pembrolizumab. The CDR3 sequence: CASSLAWRQETQYF. In nucleotides, the CDR3 is TGTGCCAGCAGCTTAGCATGGCGACAAGAGACCCAGTACTTC.